This is a list of T cell receptor beta chains from one sample in a study of identical twins. TCRdb independently ran MiXCR on the 5' RACE reads; one entry per CDR3 protein. The sample has some 760,000 distinct CDR3 sequences, 15% to 20% seen once. In addition, the sample was reused for a study of T cells expressing NK-cell markers.

Sequencing used PBMCs. These TCRs come from a woman aged 18-30 years in good health. The CDR3 runs from the conserved cysteine through the conserved F or W.

V gene	J gene	CDR3 protein
TRBV12-3/TRBV12-4	TRBJ2-1	CASKTSGTNEQFF
TRBV6-1	TRBJ1-5	CASRDSDSNQPQHF
TRBV4-3	TRBJ2-3	CASSQVRGTDTQYF
TRBV20-1	TRBJ1-3	CSARAGVEPLYF
TRBV11-2	TRBJ2-3	CASSFWGSTDTQYF
TRBV5-6	TRBJ1-4	CASSLYNEKLFF
TRBV19	TRBJ2-7	CASSTTDSYEQYF
TRBV20-1	TRBJ1-2	CSASQLDRDDPYGYTF
TRBV2	TRBJ2-7	CASIELPHEQYF
TRBV29-1	TRBJ2-5	CSVEEGAALQETQYF
TRBV6-5	TRBJ2-3	CASSYRPAPSTDTQYF
TRBV7-9	TRBJ2-5	CASSFAIGLQGETQYF
TRBV20-1	TRBJ2-5	CSACGGPLETQYF